Listed below are T cell receptor beta chains from one sample, sequenced in a study of radiotherapy plus CTLA-4 blockade in lung cancer. Sequencing used immunoSEQ multiplex PCR; TCRdb keeps in-frame clones, though not all of them. The sample carries approximately 49,000 clones, more than 75% recorded once. The sequencing used peripheral blood, collected from a patient treated with radiotherapy plus ipilimumab. These receptors all stem from a human donor with non-small cell lung cancer whose response to radiotherapy plus ipilimumab could not be evaluated. Each CDR3 is given with its conserved first and last residue. The order of the fields is clone size, J gene, CDR3 length, V gene, D gene, CDR3 DNA, CDR3 protein. A D gene is named only where the DNA matches it firmly. The size of a clone is reported for some rows only, either as once, few or many, or as a class for expanded clones.

size: -; J: TRBJ2-3; length: 17; V: TRBV9; D: -; DNA: TGTGCCAGCAGCGTAGGAGGGAGACGGGAACGGACAGATACGCAGTATTTT; CDR3: CASSVGGRRERTDTQYF
size: -; J: TRBJ2-1; length: 15; V: TRBV5-1; D: -; DNA: TGCGCCAGCAGCCCCTCTCCTAGCTCCTACAATGAGCAGTTCTTC; CDR3: CASSPSPSSYNEQFF
size: -; J: TRBJ2-1; length: 14; V: TRBV18; D: -; DNA: TGTGCCAGCTCGACTGGCCCTACACGCCCTGAGCAGTTCTTC; CDR3: CASSTGPTRPEQFF
size: -; J: TRBJ2-1; length: 16; V: TRBV5-4; D: -; DNA: TGTGCCAGCAGCTCCGGGAAGGGCCGATCCTACAATGAGCAGTTCTTC; CDR3: CASSSGKGRSYNEQFF
size: once; J: TRBJ2-7; length: 15; V: TRBV28; D: TRBD1; DNA: TGTGCCAGCAGTGAGCGGGACAGGGGGGGTTACGAGCAGTACTTC; CDR3: CASSERDRGGYEQYF
size: -; J: TRBJ2-3; length: 14; V: TRBV7-9; D: TRBD2; DNA: TGTGCCAGCTGGGCGGGAGATTACACAGATACGCAGTATTTT; CDR3: CASWAGDYTDTQYF
size: once; J: TRBJ1-1; length: 15; V: TRBV6-1; D: TRBD1; DNA: TGTGCCAGCAGTGTCGGGACAGGGGGCAACACTGAAGCTTTCTTT; CDR3: CASSVGTGGNTEAFF
size: once; J: TRBJ2-3; length: 15; V: TRBV7-6; D: TRBD2; DNA: TGTGCCAGCAGCTTATGGGGGGGAGACACAGATACGCAGTATTTT; CDR3: CASSLWGGDTDTQYF
size: -; J: TRBJ1-2; length: 12; V: TRBV19; D: -; DNA: TGTGCCAGTAGTGGGGGGATCTATGGCTACACCTTC; CDR3: CASSGGIYGYTF
size: few; J: TRBJ2-2; length: 14; V: TRBV7-3; D: TRBD1; DNA: TGTGCCAGCAGCACCGGGACAGGGACCGGGGAGCTGTTTTTT; CDR3: CASSTGTGTGELFF
size: -; J: TRBJ2-1; length: 14; V: TRBV7-2; D: -; DNA: TGTGCCAGCAGCCCGTACAGGATATACAATGAGCAGTTCTTC; CDR3: CASSPYRIYNEQFF
size: -; J: TRBJ1-2; length: 16; V: TRBV28; D: TRBD1; DNA: TGTGCCAGCAGTTTGACAGGGACAGGGGGAACTCGTGGCTACACCTTC; CDR3: CASSLTGTGGTRGYTF
size: -; J: TRBJ1-2; length: 16; V: TRBV4-1; D: TRBD1; DNA: TGCGCCAGCAGCCATACCACCGGGACAGGTGATTATGGCTACACCTTC; CDR3: CASSHTTGTGDYGYTF
size: once; J: TRBJ1-1; length: 13; V: TRBV6-5; D: TRBD1; DNA: TGTGCCAGCAGCAACGACAGGGACACTGAAGCTTTCTTT; CDR3: CASSNDRDTEAFF
size: -; J: TRBJ2-7; length: 16; V: TRBV7-9; D: TRBD1; DNA: TGTGCCAGCAGCTTAGCGGGGGGGACAGGGGCCTACGAGCAGTACTTC; CDR3: CASSLAGGTGAYEQYF
size: -; J: TRBJ1-1; length: 11; V: TRBV4-3; D: -; DNA: TGCGCCAGCAGCCAAGCCAGTGTAGCTTTCTTT; CDR3: CASSQASVAFF
size: -; J: TRBJ2-1; length: 13; V: TRBV19; D: -; DNA: TGTGCCGTAAAGCTCTTACCAGGGGAGGAGCAGTTCTTC; CDR3: CAVKLLPGEEQFF
size: -; J: TRBJ1-2; length: 13; V: TRBV27; D: -; DNA: TGTGCCAGCAGTTTAGGGGGCGCCTATGGCTACACCTTC; CDR3: CASSLGGAYGYTF
size: -; J: TRBJ1-4; length: 15; V: TRBV28; D: TRBD1; DNA: TGTGCCAGCAGTTTATATAAAACAGGGGCGGAAAAACTGTTTTTT; CDR3: CASSLYKTGAEKLFF
size: -; J: TRBJ1-2; length: 12; V: TRBV28; D: TRBD1; DNA: TGTGCCAGCAGTAGGACAGGCGGTGGCTACACCTTC; CDR3: CASSRTGGGYTF
size: few; J: TRBJ2-7; length: 15; V: TRBV5-1; D: TRBD2; DNA: TGCGCCAGCAGCACGGATGGGACTAGCAGCTACGAGCAGTACTTC; CDR3: CASSTDGTSSYEQYF
size: few; J: TRBJ2-1; length: 17; V: TRBV4-1; D: TRBD2; DNA: TGCGCCAGCAGCCAACCAAGACTAGCGGGAGTGGCGGGTGAGCAGTTCTTC; CDR3: CASSQPRLAGVAGEQFF
size: -; J: TRBJ1-2; length: 13; V: TRBV6-5; D: -; DNA: TGTGCCAGCAGTTACTCCGACAGCTATGGCTACACCTTC; CDR3: CASSYSDSYGYTF
size: -; J: TRBJ2-5; length: 15; V: TRBV13; D: -; DNA: TGTGCCAGCAGTCGTTGGACAGAGTACCAAGAGACCCAGTACTTC; CDR3: CASSRWTEYQETQYF
size: -; J: TRBJ2-7; length: 14; V: TRBV5-5; D: -; DNA: TGTGCCAGCAGCTGGGGCCAAGCCTCCTACGAGCAGTACTTC; CDR3: CASSWGQASYEQYF
size: -; J: TRBJ2-7; length: 14; V: TRBV18; D: TRBD1; DNA: TGTGCCAGCTCACCGGGACAGGGGACCTACGAGCAGTACTTC; CDR3: CASSPGQGTYEQYF
size: -; J: TRBJ2-5; length: 13; V: TRBV6-5; D: -; DNA: TGTGCCAGTGGGGCCGGGGGACGGAACACTCTGTACTTC; CDR3: CASGAGGRNTLYF
size: few; J: TRBJ1-5; length: 15; V: TRBV7-9; D: -; DNA: TGTGCCAGCAGCTTAGCGAAGGAGGGCGGTCAGCCCCAGCATTTT; CDR3: CASSLAKEGGQPQHF
size: -; J: TRBJ2-3; length: 16; V: TRBV5-1; D: TRBD1; DNA: TGCGCCAGCAGCCAGGGATCGGGACAGTTTACAGATACGCAGTATTTT; CDR3: CASSQGSGQFTDTQYF
size: -; J: TRBJ2-7; length: 15; V: TRBV11-2; D: -; DNA: TGTGCCAGCAGCTTCGGGGGGCTCCGACCTTCCGAGCAGTACTTC; CDR3: CASSFGGLRPSEQYF
size: once; J: TRBJ1-2; length: 12; V: TRBV6-5; D: -; DNA: TGTGCCACTCGGGAGATTTCAGAGGGCTACACCTTC; CDR3: CATREISEGYTF
size: few; J: TRBJ2-6; length: 19; V: TRBV15; D: TRBD1; DNA: TGTGCCACCAGCAGAGCGACGGGACAGGGACAACCTGGGGCCAACGTCCTGACTTTC; CDR3: CATSRATGQGQPGANVLTF
size: -; J: TRBJ2-2; length: 14; V: TRBV7-9; D: -; DNA: TGTGCCACCACCCCGATCAGATACACCGGGGAGCTGTTTTTT; CDR3: CATTPIRYTGELFF
size: few; J: TRBJ1-5; length: 15; V: TRBV12-2; D: -; DNA: TGTGCAAGTCGCAAACAAAGGGAGGGCAATCAGCCCCAGCATTTT; CDR3: CASRKQREGNQPQHF
size: once; J: TRBJ2-3; length: 15; V: TRBV6-1; D: TRBD2; DNA: TGTGCCAGCAGGTTTGCGGGAGCTGGCACAGATACGCAGTATTTT; CDR3: CASRFAGAGTDTQYF